This T cell receptor beta chain was retrieved from a study of T cell responses to AZD1222 COVID-19 vaccine. Sequencing used immunoSEQ multiplex PCR; TCRdb keeps in-frame clones, though not all of them. The data show around 190,000 clones, around 90% seen once. From germline, CDR1 is SEHNR and CDR2 FQNEAQ (reference sequence). The CDR3 has 14 residues. The V segment lost 4 bases and the J segment 7 bases; nucleotides outside the gene matches: 8. The receptor comes from an adult in good health. The sequencing used peripheral blood, collected on day 0 of AZD1222 vaccination. The rearrangement links TRBV7-9 to TRBJ1-2, with TRBD1 matching over 8 bases. The CDR3: CASSSMGQEAGYTF. The CDR3 DNA sequence: TGTGCCAGCAGCTCCATGGGACAGGAGGCTGGCTACACCTTC. Full variable domain (rest looked up from reference TRBV7-9 and TRBJ1-2): DTGVSQNPRHKITKRGQNVTFRCDPISEHNRLYWYRQTLGQGPEFLTYFQNEAQLEKSRLLSDRFSAERPKGSFSTLEIQRTEQGDSAMYLCASSSMGQEAGYTFGSGTRLTVV.